A single sample is the source of the 8 T cell receptor beta chains below, sequenced in a study of vaccination and CD4 T cells after COVID-19. Their recognized antigens are unknown. With the Oncomine TCR Beta short-read assay, DNA from cultured CD4+ T cells was sequenced. TCRdb analysed the PCR reads with MiXCR anew, one entry per CDR3 protein. Among around 21,000 distinct CDR3 sequences listed, approximately 57% were seen once. Treatment meaning: roughly 10-day PBMC culture with coronavirus spike peptide pools or control peptides (ViraFEST assay). Here the sequenced sample was CD4+ T cells from blood, cultured in vitro, taken after SARS-CoV-2 vaccination. The receptors originated from a human donor who had recovered from COVID-19.

The chain uses TRBV20-1 and TRBJ1-6; 7 bases agree with TRBD1. Germline V gene data show CDR1 as DFQATT and CDR2 as SNEGSKA (reference sequence). There are 16 residues in the CDR3. V trimming: 3 bases; J trimming: 4 bases; junction bases outside the gene matches: 9. In DNA, the CDR3 is TGCAGTGCTAGCGCCCTCAGGGGGTCGTATAATTCACCCCTCCACTTT. This encodes CSASALRGSYNSPLHF.

V gene TRBV20-1 combines with J gene TRBJ1-3, with unresolved D. CDR1 and CDR2 from the germline V gene are DFQATT and SNEGSKA (reference sequence). CDR3 length: 15 residues. Trimming stripped 2 bases from V and 0 bases from J, with 11 bases between. CDR3 DNA: TGCAGTGCTAGACCAGCAGATCCCTCTGGAAACACCATATATTTT. Protein product: CSARPADPSGNTIYF.

The CDR3 loop reads CASSTNRGRTRRYTF. The CDR3 DNA reads TGTGCCAGCAGCACGAACAGGGGGAGAACTCGGCGCTACACCTTC. The chain combines TRBV7-8 with TRBJ1-2; 8 bases map to TRBD1. Trimming at V came to 5 bases and at J to 9 bases, leaving 14 bases not matched to a gene. The CDR3 extends over 15 amino acids. In germline, CDR1 is SGHVS, CDR2 FQNEAQ.

This clonotype appeared a few times. J is TRBJ2-7 and V is TRBV11-3, with 11 bases fitting TRBD2. The V gene end was trimmed by 5 bases and the J gene end by 7 bases; junction bases not matched to a gene: 13. The germline gives CDR1 SGHNT, CDR2 YENEEA. The CDR3 has 16 amino acids. CDR3 DNA: TGTGCCAGCAGCCCTGGACTAGCGGGTTCCCCCGGGGAGCAGTACTTC. Amino acid sequence: CASSPGLAGSPGEQYF. Variable domain in full (rest from reference TRBV11-3 and TRBJ2-7): EAGVVQSPRYKIIEKKQPVAFWCNPISGHNTLYWYLQNLGQGPELLIRYENEEAVDDSQLPKDRFSAERLKGVDSTLKIQPAELGDSAVYLCASSPGLAGSPGEQYFGPGTRLTVT.

This chain uses TRBV19 with TRBJ1-5; tentatively, D is TRBD1 (6 bases). The CDR3 consists of 14 residues. CDR1 is LNHDA and CDR2 is SQIVND in the germline V gene (reference sequence). The V end was cut by 5 bases, the J end by 6 bases, with 14 bases between. CDR3 region: CASSAGGGSQPQHF. The CDR3 region has the DNA TGTGCCAGTAGTGCGGGGGGCGGAAGTCAGCCCCAGCATTTT.

A few counts support this clonotype. V is TRBV20-1 and J is TRBJ2-3; D might be TRBD2 (7 bases). Per the germline V gene, CDR1 is DFQATT and CDR2 is SNEGSKA (reference sequence). The V end was cut by 5 bases, the J end by 11 bases, with 29 bases between. The CDR3 spans 16 residues. CDR3 loop: CSAGPPGLGGAGGQYF. Here the CDR3 DNA reads TGCAGTGCTGGGCCGCCTGGACTAGGGGGGGCCGGGGGGCAGTATTTT.

V gene TRBV9 combines with J gene TRBJ1-1, with 7 bases fitting TRBD1. The CDR3 extends over 16 amino acids. CDR1 is SGDLS and CDR2 is YYNGEE in the germline V gene. After removal of 3 bases from V and 3 bases from J, the junction contained 11 bases not matched to a gene. CDR3 protein: CASSGGPGQGDTEAFF. The CDR3 bases are TGTGCCAGCAGCGGGGGACCAGGGCAGGGGGACACTGAAGCTTTCTTT.

This chain joins TRBV6-1 and TRBJ1-2, with D uncertain. Trimming removed 6 bases at V and 3 bases at J, with 11 bases between. This CDR3 is built from 13 residues. Per germline, CDR1 MNHNS and CDR2 SASEGT. CDR3: CASSTGIDYGYTF. For the CDR3, the DNA is TGTGCCAGCAGCACGGGAATAGACTATGGCTACACCTTC.